Below, 23 T cell receptor beta chains from the same sample are listed, as sequenced in a study of shared clonotypes between healthy human individuals. This table comes from immunoSEQ multiplex PCR, and its TCRdb copy is limited to in-frame clones, with some not included. The sample has roughly 640,000 clones; 97% are singletons. Specimen: naive CD4+ T cells sorted from blood. Specified subset: CD45RA+ positively selected. The source is a woman in her twenties or thirties in good health.

This clone appeared once. V and J are TRBV28 and TRBJ1-5; maybe TRBD1 (5 bases). Germline CDR1 is MDHEN and CDR2 is SYDVKM. V dropped 3 bases and J dropped 2 bases, with 11 bases sitting between them. CDR3 length equals 15 residues. This chain's CDR3 is CASSLGPRGNQPQHF. The CDR3 coding sequence is TGTGCCAGCAGTTTGGGGCCTAGGGGCAATCAGCCCCAGCATTTT.

The chain recombines TRBV7-9 with TRBJ1-5, with D unclear. Between the trimmed V and J ends, which lost 3 bases and 4 bases, there was a span of 4 bases. The CDR3 contains 12 residues. Germline CDR1 is SEHNR and CDR2 is FQNEAQ (reference sequence). The CDR3, as DNA: TGTGCCAGCAGCTTCCAGAATCAGCCCCAGCATTTT. The encoded protein is CASSFQNQPQHF. Based on the CDR3 plus reference TRBV7-9 and TRBJ1-5, the full variable domain is DTGVSQNPRHKITKRGQNVTFRCDPISEHNRLYWYRQTLGQGPEFLTYFQNEAQLEKSRLLSDRFSAERPKGSFSTLEIQRTEQGDSAMYLCASSFQNQPQHFGDGTRLSIL.

The V and J genes are TRBV6-1 and TRBJ2-2; the D is unclear. Germline lookup yields CDR1 MNHNS and CDR2 SASEGT. The CDR3 is 14 residues long. V was cut by 7 bases and J by 6 bases, with 15 bases left in between. CDR3 amino acids: CASNGGLYAGELFF. CDR3 sequence (DNA): TGTGCCAGCAACGGCGGTCTTTATGCCGGGGAGCTGTTTTTT.

CDR3 in amino acids: CASSQGLAGVRNEQFF. In DNA, the CDR3 is TGTGCCAGCAGTCAAGGACTAGCGGGAGTAAGGAATGAGCAGTTCTTC. This chain joins TRBV6-6 and TRBJ2-1, with 13 bases identical to TRBD2. Per germline, CDR1 MNHNY and CDR2 SVGAGI (reference sequence). CDR3 size: 16 residues. J lost 7 bases, V lost 5 bases, and 8 bases had no gene match.

This clone came up once. The chain employs TRBV27 and TRBJ2-7; 8 nucleotides agree with TRBD2. The CDR3 loop spans 15 amino acids. Germline CDR1 MNHEY, CDR2 SMNVEV (reference sequence). The V gene end was trimmed by 8 bases and the J gene end by 0 bases; junction bases not matched to a gene: 9. CDR3 sequence: CASASQRESSYEQYF. CDR3 DNA sequence: TGTGCCAGCGCATCTCAGCGGGAGAGCTCCTACGAGCAGTACTTC.

This clone was counted a single time. The chain is built from TRBV10-1 and TRBJ2-7; 7 positions agree with TRBD1. Germline lookup yields CDR1 WNHNN and CDR2 SYGVQD (reference sequence). After removal of 5 bases from V and 3 bases from J, the junction contained 4 bases not matched to a gene. The CDR3 consists of 13 residues. CDR3 in amino acids: CASSKGDSYEQYF. In DNA, the CDR3 is TGCGCCAGCAGTAAGGGGGACAGCTACGAGCAGTACTTC.

This clone was recorded once. The V gene is TRBV4-1, the J gene TRBJ2-1, with 8 bases aligning to TRBD1. J lost 5 bases, V lost 2 bases, and 5 bases had no gene match. This CDR3 has 15 residues. Germline CDR1 reads MGHRA; CDR2 reads YSYEKL. Here the CDR3 reads CASSQRQGLNNEQFF. CDR3 sequence (DNA): TGCGCCAGCAGCCAAAGACAGGGGTTGAACAATGAGCAGTTCTTC.

The J gene is TRBJ1-5, the V gene TRBV6-5; 8 bases are a match to TRBD1. This CDR3 is 15 amino acids long. V was pared by 4 bases and J by 6 bases, with 8 bases of the junction left unmatched. The germline CDR1 and CDR2 sequences are MNHEY and SVGAGI. The CDR3 reads CASSLTGALGQPQHF. Here the CDR3 DNA reads TGTGCCAGCAGTTTGACAGGGGCACTTGGTCAGCCCCAGCATTTT.

The chain employs TRBV28 and TRBJ2-2; no reliable D call. This CDR3 contains 14 residues. CDR1 and CDR2 (germline): MDHEN, SYDVKM. Trimming stripped 4 bases from V and 6 bases from J, with 12 bases between. CDR3 DNA sequence: TGTGCCAGCAGTTCACCGGAGTGGCCCGGGGAGCTGTTTTTT. It translates to CASSSPEWPGELFF.

This chain uses TRBV7-9 with TRBJ2-2; D is ambiguous. CDR3 length equals 15 residues. Germline CDR1 and CDR2: SEHNR and FQNEAQ (reference sequence). V was cut by 3 bases and J by 0 bases, with 8 bases left in between. The CDR3 DNA is TGTGCCAGCAGCTTGGGAAGGGCGAACACCGGGGAGCTGTTTTTT. Its protein product is CASSLGRANTGELFF.

This clone was observed once. V gene TRBV6-1 combines with J gene TRBJ2-6; D is uncertain. Germline V gene lookup returns CDR1 MNHNS and CDR2 SASEGT. Between the trimmed V and J ends, which lost 1 base and 0 bases, there was a span of 7 bases. This CDR3 is built from 16 residues. The CDR3 DNA sequence: TGTGCCAGCAGTGAAGTGGTCCTCTCTGGGGCCAACGTCCTGACTTTC. Its protein product is CASSEVVLSGANVLTF.

CDR3 nucleotide sequence: TGTGCCAGCAGTTCTCCGGGACTAGCGGCCTCTGGGGCCAACGTCCTGACTTTC. It encodes CASSSPGLAASGANVLTF. The chain combines TRBV28 with TRBJ2-6; TRBD2 aligns across 11 bases. The CDR3 length is 18 residues. Germline CDR1 is MDHEN and CDR2 is SYDVKM. The trim removed 4 bases at V and 0 bases at J, leaving 5 bases unmatched.

This sequence joins TRBV7-9 and TRBJ2-7; TRBD1 might be the D (6 bases). V was cut by 3 bases and J by 4 bases, with 16 bases left in between. This CDR3 is built from 15 residues. Germline V lookup: CDR1 SEHNR, CDR2 FQNEAQ (reference sequence). The CDR3 DNA reads as TGTGCCAGCAGCTTGCTTGGTGGGGGCTTATACGAGCAGTACTTC. It codes for CASSLLGGGLYEQYF.

V is TRBV23-1 and J is TRBJ1-6, with D hard to call. TRBV23-1 is identified as an open reading frame with a role that is uncertain. The V end was cut by 4 bases, the J end by 6 bases, with 7 bases between. This CDR3 has 13 amino acids. Here the CDR3 reads CASSPSFNSPLHF. CDR3 nucleotides: TGCGCCAGCAGTCCCTCTTTTAATTCACCCCTCCACTTT.

The chain employs TRBV4-1 and TRBJ2-5, with D possibly being TRBD2 (6 bases). The J call may be faulty, since TRBJ2-7 better matches the DNA end. This CDR3 spans 16 amino acids. Germline V gene lookup returns CDR1 MGHRA and CDR2 YSYEKL. The CDR3 nucleotides are TGCGCCAGCAGCCAAGGGGGCGGGACGAGCTCCTACGAGCAGTACTTC. This encodes CASSQGGGTSSYEQYF.

The CDR3 DNA reads as TGTGCCAGCACCGGAGGGGCTCAACAGTACTTC. Encoded protein: CASTGGAQQYF. The V call is TRBV28, the J call TRBJ2-7; possible D gene TRBD2, 6 bases. CDR3 length: 11 amino acids. CDR1 and CDR2 from the germline V gene are MDHEN and SYDVKM. Trimming cost V 7 bases and J 10 bases, with 14 bases left between them.

The chain has TRBV2 and TRBJ2-1; 7 positions agree with TRBD1. The CDR3 is made up of 17 amino acids. V trimming: 0 bases; J trimming: 1 base; junction bases outside the gene matches: 6. Germline assignment: CDR1 SNHLY and CDR2 FYNNEI. CDR3 in amino acids: CASSEATGAMSYNEQFF. CDR3 DNA: TGTGCCAGCAGTGAAGCCACAGGGGCTATGTCCTACAATGAGCAGTTCTTC.

The chain joins TRBV2 to TRBJ2-3; D gene uncertain. The germline gives CDR1 SNHLY, CDR2 FYNNEI. The V end lost 6 bases, the J end lost 7 bases, and 17 bases lay between the germline ends. The CDR3 runs to 14 residues. The CDR3 DNA reads as TGTGCCAGCAGAGCCCCACCGAAACTGAATACGCAGTATTTT. As protein: CASRAPPKLNTQYF.

The chain joins TRBV27 to TRBJ2-5; tentative D call: TRBD2 (5 bases). Looked up from germline, CDR1 is MNHEY and CDR2 is SMNVEV (reference sequence). The CDR3 is made up of 16 amino acids. Deletions cut 8 bases from V and 4 bases from J, with 23 bases between. The CDR3 DNA reads TGTGCCAGCGCGATTCGAGGGTCTACCAAGGGAGAGACCCAGTACTTC. Translation gives CASAIRGSTKGETQYF.

The chain is built from TRBV5-1 and TRBJ2-1; D remains unclear. CDR1 and CDR2 from the germline V gene are SGHRS and YFSETQ. This CDR3 spans 16 amino acids. Trimming cost V 1 base and J 0 bases, with 11 bases left between them. The CDR3 is CASSLSSPSSYNEQFF. The DNA for the CDR3 is TGCGCCAGCAGCTTGAGCTCACCCTCCTCCTACAATGAGCAGTTCTTC.

This rearrangement joins TRBV11-2 to TRBJ2-1, with D unclear. CDR1 is SGHAT, CDR2 FQNNGV, per germline. The germline V and J ends were trimmed by 0 bases and 8 bases, with 14 bases remaining between them. CDR3 size: 15 residues. The CDR3 protein is CASSLDRQGSDEQFF. Written as DNA, the CDR3 is TGTGCCAGCAGCTTAGACCGCCAAGGGTCAGATGAGCAGTTCTTC.

The chain carries TRBV7-2 and TRBJ1-4; 9 bases match TRBD1. The CDR3 covers 17 residues. Losses at the gene ends were 5 bases for V and 7 bases for J; bases not matched to a gene: 14. Germline loops: CDR1 SGHTA, CDR2 FQGNSA. The CDR3 region has the DNA TGTGCCAGCAGCCGCAGAGGGACAGGGAGGGGTGGTGAAAAACTGTTTTTT. It yields the protein CASSRRGTGRGGEKLFF. The full variable domain, with the rest looked up from reference TRBV7-2 and TRBJ1-4, is GAGVSQSPSNKVTEKGKDVELRCDPISGHTALYWYRQSLGQGLEFLIYFQGNSAPDKSGLPSDRFSAERTGGSVSTLTIQRTQQEDSAVYLCASSRRGTGRGGEKLFFGSGTQLSVL.

The J gene is TRBJ2-7, the V gene TRBV27; D is possibly TRBD1 or TRBD2 (5 bases each). In germline, CDR1 is MNHEY, CDR2 SMNVEV (reference sequence). Trimming shortened V by 4 bases and J by 0 bases, and 10 bases separated the two germline ends. This CDR3 has 14 residues. Written as DNA, the CDR3 is TGTGCCAGCAGTTCCGAGGGGCCCTCCTACGAGCAGTACTTC. Its protein product is CASSSEGPSYEQYF.